This entry concerns a single T cell receptor (beta chain). The clone's antigen remains unknown. Base qualities are missing; no much larger clone stands one base away. V and J are trimmed by 0 bases and 5 bases, and the gene matches miss 2 bases of the junction. From cysteine to phenylalanine, the CDR3 is 14 amino acids long. Only the CDR3 DNA stays, 42 bases, in frame from base 1. CDR1 and CDR2 were assigned from the germline V gene as SGHRS and YFSETQ. This record belongs to a study of blood T cell repertoires in COVID-19 (dated by TCRdb to 2018 to 2020). Notes on the research overall: Collaborator samples came from the United States, Italy and Spain and covered acute and convalescent phases of COVID-19. The prospective study material was composed of cDNA or gDNA derived from T cells, B-cell-depleted T cells, or PBMCs. Subjects who had been exposed to COVID-19, were actively infected with it, or had recovered from it provided the deeply sampled blood TCRbeta repertoires that made up the dataset. The repertoires were released in a freely available public database intended as a resource for research on the immune response to SARS-CoV-2. Samples were obtained from the ongoing ImmuneRACE study (first 160 participants) and from over a thousand subjects provided by 6 global collaborators. Sample metadata almost always included a de-identified subject ID, COVID-19 status, age in years and sex. Where available, HLA class I and class II types were taken from metadata supplied by the sample provider and were not determined by assay-based typing. What the work shows at the level of the full study, not this receptor alone: The amount of clinical and demographic metadata varied by source and participant and was provided uncurated.

Another Seattle source contributed samples from volunteer blood donors who had recovered from COVID-19. Whole blood was collected in K2EDTA tubes by collaborating institutions according to the institutions' own protocols. For TCRbeta analysis, collaborator samples were shipped as frozen whole blood, as isolated PBMCs, or as DNA extracted from either sample type. The immunoSEQ Assay, a bias-controlled multiplex PCR, was used to amplify TCRbeta CDR3 regions from genomic DNA. The authors processed their data as follows. The number of nucleated cells in each sample was estimated from the amplification of reference gene primers within the assay. To quantify the absolute abundance of each unique TCRbeta CDR3 rearrangement, sequence reads were collapsed and filtered. For each sample, productive Simpson clonality was calculated as the square root of Simpson's diversity index over productive rearrangements. Held by TCRdb, this immuneACCESS table contains in-frame sequences only and omits some clones. Under half of the omission traces to an unresolved V gene where checked; the cause of the rest is unknown. The V and J calls and clone size are taken from that table; D and trimming were inferred from the DNA. The sample contains under 300,000 clones, 86% of them found a single time. Around 2.2% of the sample comes from the top ten.

The sample consisted of peripheral blood. This sequence was found in a young man who had recovered from COVID-19. The rearrangement joined TRBV5-1 to TRBJ2-5, with 9 bases aligning to TRBD1. For the CDR3, the sequence is CASSLEDRGETQYF. The nucleotide sequence is given as TGCGCCAGCAGCTTGGAGGACAGGGGCGAGACCCAGTACTTC.